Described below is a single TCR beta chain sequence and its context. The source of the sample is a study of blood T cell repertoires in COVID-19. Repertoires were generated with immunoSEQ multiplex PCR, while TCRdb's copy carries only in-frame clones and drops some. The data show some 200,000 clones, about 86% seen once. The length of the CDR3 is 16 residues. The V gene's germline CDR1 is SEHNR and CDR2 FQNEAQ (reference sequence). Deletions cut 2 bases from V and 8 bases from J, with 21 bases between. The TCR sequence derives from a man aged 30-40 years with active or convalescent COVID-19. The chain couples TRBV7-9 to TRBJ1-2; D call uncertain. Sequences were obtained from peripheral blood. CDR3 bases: TGTGCCAGCAGCTTAAATTCCCTGGGAGGGATGAAAGGCTACACCTTC. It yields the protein CASSLNSLGGMKGYTF.